This TCR beta chain comes out of a study of T cells in pancreatic ductal adenocarcinoma. Study-level findings and limits: The resected cohort was biased toward the minority with early-stage disease. Blood clonality (about 0.072) did not differ significantly from tumor (approximately 0.12). Enrichment of CD45RO+ effector over naive T cells in tumors may bias clonality. Compared with tumor, blood showed more total productive templates and around 8.1-fold more clonotypes.

This clone occurred once. The antigen remains undetermined. No neoadjuvant therapy was given to the selected pancreatic ductal adenocarcinoma patients before their surgery. The table came from immunoSEQ multiplex PCR; TCRdb's copy has only in-frame clones and leaves some out. This sample carries roughly 16,000 clones, about 88% of them seen once, and the ten largest clones take around 0.94%. The sequence derives from a human donor with pancreatic ductal adenocarcinoma. Sequencing used PBMCs.

The DNA for the CDR3 is TGTGCCAGTGGGGCAGGCTCTGGGGCCAACGTCCTGACTTTC. The encoded protein is CASGAGSGANVLTF. This sequence joins TRBV19 and TRBJ2-6; D is possibly TRBD1 (5 bases). The CDR3 runs to 14 residues. The germline CDR1 and CDR2 sequences are LNHDA and SQIVND (reference sequence). Trimming removed 8 bases from V and 0 bases from J, with 8 bases in between.